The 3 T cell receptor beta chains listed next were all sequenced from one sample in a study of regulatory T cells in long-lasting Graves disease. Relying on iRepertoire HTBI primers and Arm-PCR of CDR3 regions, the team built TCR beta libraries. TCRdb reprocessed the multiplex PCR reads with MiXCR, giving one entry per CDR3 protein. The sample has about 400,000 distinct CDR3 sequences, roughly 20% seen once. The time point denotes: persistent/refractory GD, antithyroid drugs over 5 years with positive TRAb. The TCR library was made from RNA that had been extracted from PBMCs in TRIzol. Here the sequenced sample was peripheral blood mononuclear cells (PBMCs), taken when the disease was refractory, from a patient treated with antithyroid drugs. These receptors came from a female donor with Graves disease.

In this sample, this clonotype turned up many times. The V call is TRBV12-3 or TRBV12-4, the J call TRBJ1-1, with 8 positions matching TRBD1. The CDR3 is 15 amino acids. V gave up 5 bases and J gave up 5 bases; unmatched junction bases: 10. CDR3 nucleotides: TGTGCCAGCAGTCCAGACAGGGGTTATCAGACTGAAGCTTTCTTT. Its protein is CASSPDRGYQTEAFF.

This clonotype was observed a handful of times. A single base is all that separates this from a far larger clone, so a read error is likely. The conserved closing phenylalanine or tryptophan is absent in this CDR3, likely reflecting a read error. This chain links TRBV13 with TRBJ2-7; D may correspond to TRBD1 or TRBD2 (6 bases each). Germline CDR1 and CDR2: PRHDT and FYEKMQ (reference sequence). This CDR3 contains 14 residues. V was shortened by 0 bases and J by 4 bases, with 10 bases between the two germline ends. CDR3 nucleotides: TGTGCCAGCAGCTTAGGGACAGGAGGGTACGAGCAGTACCTC. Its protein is CASSLGTGGYEQYL.

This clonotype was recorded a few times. The CDR3 loop is CASSMRRIQETQYF. In DNA, the CDR3 is TGTGCCAGTAGTATGCGGCGGATCCAAGAGACCCAGTACTTC. This chain links TRBV19 with TRBJ2-5; D gene ambiguous. This CDR3 region has 14 residues. Germline V gene data show CDR1 as LNHDA and CDR2 as SQIVND (reference sequence). V lost 3 bases to trimming and J lost 1 base, with 9 bases between them.